This TCR beta chain is drawn from a study of blood T cell repertoires in COVID-19. V lost 6 bases to trimming and J lost 2 bases; unmatched junction nucleotides: 5. The V gene's germline CDR1 is SNHLY and CDR2 FYNNEI. This CDR3 contains 15 residues. Seattle patients were enrolled while actively infected and followed longitudinally. As processed by the authors: From reference gene primer amplification, estimates of nucleated cell counts were derived. Sequencing used immunoSEQ multiplex PCR; TCRdb keeps in-frame clones, though not all of them. That table is the source of V, J and clone size, and D and trimming were worked out from the DNA. The sample lists 200,000 to 300,000 clones; roughly 79% were seen once.

The rearrangement uses TRBV2 and TRBJ1-4; 8 bases match TRBD1. The receptor's source is a woman aged 80 or older with COVID-19, enrolled during active disease. Sample: peripheral blood. CDR3 region: CASRGQGGTNEKLFF. The CDR3 nucleotides read TGTGCCAGCAGAGGACAGGGAGGGACTAATGAAAAACTGTTTTTT.